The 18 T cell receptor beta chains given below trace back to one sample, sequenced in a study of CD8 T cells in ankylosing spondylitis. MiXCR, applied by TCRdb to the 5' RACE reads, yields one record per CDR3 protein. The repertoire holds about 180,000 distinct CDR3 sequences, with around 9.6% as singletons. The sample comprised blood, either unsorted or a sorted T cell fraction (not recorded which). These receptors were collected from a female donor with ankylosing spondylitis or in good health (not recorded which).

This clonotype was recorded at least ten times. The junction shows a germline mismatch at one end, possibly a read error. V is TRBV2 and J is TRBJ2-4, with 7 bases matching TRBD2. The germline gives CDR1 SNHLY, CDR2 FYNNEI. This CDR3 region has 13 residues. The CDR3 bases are TGTGCCAGCAGACGACTCCAGCAGGGTGGGGGGGACTTC. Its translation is CASRRLQQGGGDF.

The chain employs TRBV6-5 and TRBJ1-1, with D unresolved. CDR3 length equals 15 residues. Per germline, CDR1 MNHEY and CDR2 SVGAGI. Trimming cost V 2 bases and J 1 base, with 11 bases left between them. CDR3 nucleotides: TGTGCCAGCAGTTACCAAGCCGACGGGAACACTGAAGCTTTCTTT. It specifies CASSYQADGNTEAFF.

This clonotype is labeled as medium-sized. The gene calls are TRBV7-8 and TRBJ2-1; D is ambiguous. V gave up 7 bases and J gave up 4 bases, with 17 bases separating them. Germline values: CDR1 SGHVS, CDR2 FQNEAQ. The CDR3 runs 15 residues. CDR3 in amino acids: CASTVDQTAYNEQFF. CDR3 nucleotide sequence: TGTGCCAGCACTGTCGATCAGACCGCTTACAATGAGCAGTTCTTC.

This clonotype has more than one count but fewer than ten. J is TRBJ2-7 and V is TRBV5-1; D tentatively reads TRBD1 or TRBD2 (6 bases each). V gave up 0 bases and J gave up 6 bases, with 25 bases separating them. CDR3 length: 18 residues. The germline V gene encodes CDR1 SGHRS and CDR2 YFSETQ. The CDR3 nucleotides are TGCGCCAGCAGCTTGGTGGTCGGGGGCGGCCCATATTCTGGCGAGCAGTACTTC. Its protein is CASSLVVGGGPYSGEQYF.

Here the CDR3 DNA reads TGTGCCAGCAATCTAGGGGGGGGATCCTACGAGCAGTACTTC. Its translation: CASNLGGGSYEQYF. This sequence joins TRBV6-1 and TRBJ2-7; tentatively, D is TRBD2 (7 bases). CDR1 and CDR2 (germline): MNHNS, SASEGT. The CDR3 covers 14 residues. V shed 7 bases and J shed 1 base, with 14 bases lying between them.

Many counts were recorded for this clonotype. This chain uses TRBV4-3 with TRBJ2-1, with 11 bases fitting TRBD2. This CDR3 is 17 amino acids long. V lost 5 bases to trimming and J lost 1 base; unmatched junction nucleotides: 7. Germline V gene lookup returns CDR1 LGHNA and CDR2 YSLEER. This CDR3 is CASSAGTSGFSYNEQFF. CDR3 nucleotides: TGCGCCAGCAGCGCCGGGACTAGCGGATTTTCCTACAATGAGCAGTTCTTC.

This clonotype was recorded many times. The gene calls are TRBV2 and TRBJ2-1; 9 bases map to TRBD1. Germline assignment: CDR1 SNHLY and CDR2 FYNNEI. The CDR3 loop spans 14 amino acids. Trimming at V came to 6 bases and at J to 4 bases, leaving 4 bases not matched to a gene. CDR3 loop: CASRRGQGYNEQFF. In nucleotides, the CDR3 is TGTGCCAGCAGGCGCGGACAGGGGTACAATGAGCAGTTCTTC.

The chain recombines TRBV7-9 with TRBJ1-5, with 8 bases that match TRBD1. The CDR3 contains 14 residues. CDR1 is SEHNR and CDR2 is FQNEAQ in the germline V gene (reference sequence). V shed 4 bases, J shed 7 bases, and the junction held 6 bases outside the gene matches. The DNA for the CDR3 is TGTGCCAGCAGCTCCGGGCAGGGGGCACAGCCCCAGCATTTT. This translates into CASSSGQGAQPQHF.

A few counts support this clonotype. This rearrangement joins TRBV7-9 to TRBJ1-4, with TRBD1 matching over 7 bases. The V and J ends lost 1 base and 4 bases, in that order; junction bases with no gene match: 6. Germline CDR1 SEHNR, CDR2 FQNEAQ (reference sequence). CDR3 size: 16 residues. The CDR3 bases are TGTGCCAGCAGCTTAGGTGGGGGACAGCTTAATGAAAAACTGTTTTTT. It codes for CASSLGGGQLNEKLFF.

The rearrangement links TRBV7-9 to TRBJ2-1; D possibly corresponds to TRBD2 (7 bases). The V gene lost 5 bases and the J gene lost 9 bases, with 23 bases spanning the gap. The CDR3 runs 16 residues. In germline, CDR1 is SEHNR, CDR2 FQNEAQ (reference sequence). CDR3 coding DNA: TGTGCCAGCAGCAGAAAGGGGGGGGGCTTGGGGAGTGAGCAGTTCTTC. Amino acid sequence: CASSRKGGGLGSEQFF. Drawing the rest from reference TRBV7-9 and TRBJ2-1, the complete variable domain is DTGVSQNPRHKITKRGQNVTFRCDPISEHNRLYWYRQTLGQGPEFLTYFQNEAQLEKSRLLSDRFSAERPKGSFSTLEIQRTEQGDSAMYLCASSRKGGGLGSEQFFGPGTRLTVL.

This CDR3 is CNASGGDSYEQYF. The CDR3, as DNA: TGCAACGCGTCTGGGGGGGATTCGTACGAGCAGTACTTC. V is TRBV29-1 and J is TRBJ2-7, with 7 bases aligning to TRBD2. CDR1 is SQVTM, CDR2 ANQGSEA, per germline. This CDR3 is 13 amino acids long.

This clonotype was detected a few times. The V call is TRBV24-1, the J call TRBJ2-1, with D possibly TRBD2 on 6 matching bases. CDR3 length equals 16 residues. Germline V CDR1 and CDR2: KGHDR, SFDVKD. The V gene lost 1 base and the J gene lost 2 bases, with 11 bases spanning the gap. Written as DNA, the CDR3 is TGTGCCACCAGTGATTTTAACGGGAGTCCCTACAATGAGCAGTTCTTC. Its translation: CATSDFNGSPYNEQFF.

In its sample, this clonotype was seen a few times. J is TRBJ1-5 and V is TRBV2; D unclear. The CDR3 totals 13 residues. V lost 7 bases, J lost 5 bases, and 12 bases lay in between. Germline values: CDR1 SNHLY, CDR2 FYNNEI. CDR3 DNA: TGTGCCAGCACGGGGATAGGTGATCAGCCCCAGCATTTT. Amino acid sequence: CASTGIGDQPQHF.

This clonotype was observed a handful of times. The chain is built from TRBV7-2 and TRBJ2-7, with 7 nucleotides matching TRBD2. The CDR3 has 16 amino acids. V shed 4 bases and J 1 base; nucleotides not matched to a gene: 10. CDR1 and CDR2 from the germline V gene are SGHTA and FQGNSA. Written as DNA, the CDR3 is TGTGCCAGCAGCTCCTTTAGCGTCGGGGGGTCCTACGAGCAGTACTTC. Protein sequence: CASSSFSVGGSYEQYF. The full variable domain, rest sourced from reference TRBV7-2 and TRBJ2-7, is GAGVSQSPSNKVTEKGKDVELRCDPISGHTALYWYRQSLGQGLEFLIYFQGNSAPDKSGLPSDRFSAERTGGSVSTLTIQRTQQEDSAVYLCASSSFSVGGSYEQYFGPGTRLTVT.

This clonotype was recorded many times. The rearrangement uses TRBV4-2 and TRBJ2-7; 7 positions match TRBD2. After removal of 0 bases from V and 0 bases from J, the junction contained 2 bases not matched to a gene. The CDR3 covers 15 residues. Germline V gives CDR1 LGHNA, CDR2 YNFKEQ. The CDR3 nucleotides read TGTGCCAGCAGCCAAGAGTCTAGCGGCTCCTACGAGCAGTACTTC. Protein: CASSQESSGSYEQYF.

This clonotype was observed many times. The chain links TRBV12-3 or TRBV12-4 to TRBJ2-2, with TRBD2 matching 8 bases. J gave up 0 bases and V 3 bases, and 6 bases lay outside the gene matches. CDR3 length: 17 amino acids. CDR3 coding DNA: TGTGCCAGCAGTTTTGCAGCGGGAGACTCGAACACCGGGGAGCTGTTTTTT. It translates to CASSFAAGDSNTGELFF.

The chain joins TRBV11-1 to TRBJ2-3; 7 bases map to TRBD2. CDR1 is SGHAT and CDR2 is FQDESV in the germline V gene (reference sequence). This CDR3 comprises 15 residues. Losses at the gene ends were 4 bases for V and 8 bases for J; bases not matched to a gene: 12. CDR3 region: CASSSLGLDEVTQYF. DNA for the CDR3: TGTGCCAGCAGCTCGCTCGGACTAGATGAGGTTACGCAGTATTTT. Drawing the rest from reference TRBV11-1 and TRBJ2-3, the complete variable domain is EAEVAQSPRYKITEKSQAVAFWCDPISGHATLYWYRQILGQGPELLVQFQDESVVDDSQLPKDRFSAERLKGVDSTLKIQPAELGDSAMYLCASSSLGLDEVTQYFGPGTRLTVL.

DNA of the CDR3: TGTGCCAGCAGCCCCCGGGACAGGAATCCGTCCGGGGAGCTGTTTTTT. Its protein is CASSPRDRNPSGELFF. The J gene is TRBJ2-2, the V gene TRBV9; TRBD1 aligns across 8 bases. Germline assignment: CDR1 SGDLS and CDR2 YYNGEE. Trimming took 4 bases from V and 6 from J; bases not matched to a gene: 11. This CDR3 region has 16 residues.